The rows below give T cell receptor beta chains drawn from one sample of a study of T cell responses to AZD1222 COVID-19 vaccine. The method was immunoSEQ multiplex PCR; TCRdb's version includes in-frame clones alone and lacks a portion of them. The sample lists around 140,000 clones; 93% were seen once. Sequences were derived from peripheral blood, sampled on day 0 of AZD1222 vaccination. These receptors were collected from an adult in good health. CDR3s include the opening cysteine and the closing phenylalanine or tryptophan. Fields, in order: CDR3 length, V gene, clone size, J gene, D gene, CDR3 protein, CDR3 DNA. The D gene is left open where the match is weak. The size entry is marked missing in some rows and otherwise reads once, few, many or a size class.

16	TRBV28	few	TRBJ1-2	TRBD1	CASRTDRGRDGYGYTF	TGTGCCAGCAGGACCGACAGGGGGCGCGATGGCTATGGCTACACCTTC
13	TRBV5-6	-	TRBJ1-5	-	CASSLGNNQPQHF	TGTGCCAGCAGCCTTGGAAACAATCAGCCCCAGCATTTT
15	TRBV28	-	TRBJ2-5	TRBD2	CASSSAGGVAETQYF	TGTGCCAGCAGTTCAGCGGGAGGGGTGGCGGAGACCCAGTACTTC
12	TRBV21-1	-	TRBJ1-1	-	CASSKQGAEAFF	TGTGCCAGCAGCAAACAGGGGGCAGAAGCTTTCTTT
12	TRBV6-2/TRBV6-3	-	TRBJ2-1	TRBD1	CASSGQVNEQFF	TGTGCCAGCAGTGGACAGGTTAATGAGCAGTTCTTC
13	TRBV12-2	-	TRBJ1-2	-	CARVPGHCSGYTF	TGTGCAAGAGTACCGGGACACTGCTCTGGCTACACCTTC
15	TRBV24-1	-	TRBJ2-2	TRBD2	CATQSGEREAGELFF	TGTGCCACCCAATCAGGGGAGCGGGAGGCCGGGGAGCTGTTTTTT
15	TRBV12-5	-	TRBJ1-2	-	CASGLVHGDKGGYTF	TGTGCTAGTGGTTTGGTACACGGGGACAAAGGAGGCTACACCTTC
15	TRBV9	-	TRBJ2-3	-	CASSAFLRDTDTQYF	TGTGCCAGCAGCGCCTTTTTGCGGGACACAGATACGCAGTATTTT
13	TRBV28	-	TRBJ1-1	-	CASSNSLNTEAFF	TGTGCCAGCAGCAACAGTTTGAACACTGAAGCTTTCTTT
16	TRBV5-1	-	TRBJ1-2	-	CASSLDGRAGSTGYTF	TGCGCCAGCAGCTTGGATGGCAGGGCTGGTTCAACTGGCTACACCTTC
11	TRBV28	-	TRBJ2-1	-	CASSYRHEQFF	TGTGCCAGCAGTTATAGGCATGAGCAGTTCTTC
16	TRBV19	-	TRBJ2-1	TRBD2	CASSSPGLAGVYEQFF	TGTGCCAGTAGTTCGCCGGGACTAGCGGGTGTTTATGAGCAGTTCTTC
16	TRBV11-2	-	TRBJ2-7	TRBD2	CASSLEAGTSSYEQYF	TGTGCCAGCAGCTTAGAAGCCGGGACTAGCTCCTACGAGCAGTACTTC
16	TRBV6-1	-	TRBJ2-1	TRBD2	CASSASGTRNYNEQFF	TGTGCCAGCAGTGCCTCCGGGACTAGGAACTACAATGAGCAGTTCTTC
15	TRBV30	-	TRBJ1-2	TRBD1	CAWRRDRGLWYGYTF	TGTGCCTGGAGGCGGGACAGGGGATTATGGTATGGCTACACCTTC
15	TRBV5-1	-	TRBJ2-1	TRBD2	CASSLVAGTENEQFF	TGCGCCAGCAGCTTGGTAGCGGGAACAGAGAATGAGCAGTTCTTC
14	TRBV28	once	TRBJ1-2	-	CASSLSSGHGGYTF	TGTGCCAGCAGTTTAAGTTCTGGTCACGGGGGCTACACCTTC
15	TRBV6-2/TRBV6-3	-	TRBJ2-1	-	CASTPSGLHDPEQFF	TGTGCCAGCACCCCGTCGGGTCTACACGATCCAGAGCAGTTCTTC
14	TRBV11-2	-	TRBJ1-1	TRBD1	CASSTDRGSTEAFF	TGTGCCAGCAGCACGGACAGGGGGTCCACTGAAGCTTTCTTT
13	TRBV29-1	-	TRBJ1-5	-	CSVGGDSRQPQHF	TGCAGCGTTGGGGGGGACTCAAGGCAGCCCCAGCATTTT
16	TRBV18	-	TRBJ2-7	TRBD2	CASSPAAGDTSYEQYF	TGTGCCAGCTCACCGGCAGCGGGAGATACCTCCTACGAGCAGTACTTC
13	TRBV29-1	-	TRBJ2-5	TRBD1	CSAKGQGDATQYF	TGCAGCGCCAAGGGACAGGGGGATGCGACCCAGTACTTC
12	TRBV11-2	once	TRBJ2-1	-	CASSILVWTQFF	TGTGCCAGCAGCATACTAGTCTGGACGCAGTTCTTC
14	TRBV5-1	-	TRBJ2-5	-	CASSLSANQETQYF	TGCGCCAGCAGCTTGTCAGCGAACCAAGAGACCCAGTACTTC
15	TRBV7-2	once	TRBJ1-6	-	CASSLGSGLNSPLHF	TGTGCCAGCAGCTTAGGATCAGGGCTCAATTCACCCCTCCACTTT
13	TRBV18	few	TRBJ1-2	TRBD1	CASSQQGNYGYTF	TGTGCCAGCTCACAACAGGGGAACTATGGCTACACCTTC
13	TRBV10-1	-	TRBJ2-4	-	CASSDSGPGIQYF	TGCGCCAGCAGTGATTCGGGCCCGGGGATTCAGTACTTC
14	TRBV18	-	TRBJ2-3	-	CASSPIAGTDTQYF	TGTGCCAGCTCACCTATAGCGGGCACAGATACGCAGTATTTT
13	TRBV10-1	-	TRBJ2-7	-	CASSESGIYEQYF	TGCGCCAGCAGTGAGTCCGGAATTTACGAGCAGTACTTC
13	TRBV7-2	-	TRBJ1-6	-	CASSLAQDSPLHF	TGTGCCAGCAGCTTAGCACAGGATTCACCCCTCCACTTT
13	TRBV12-3/TRBV12-4	-	TRBJ1-3	-	CASSLGLRNTIYF	TGTGCCAGCAGTTTAGGCCTCAGAAACACCATATATTTT
15	TRBV30	-	TRBJ2-7	TRBD1	CAWSARTGGGDEQYF	TGTGCCTGGAGTGCCCGGACAGGGGGCGGTGACGAGCAGTACTTC
14	TRBV6-5	few	TRBJ1-1	-	CASSYSGAGTEAFF	TGTGCCAGCAGTTACTCAGGGGCTGGGACTGAAGCTTTCTTT
14	TRBV3-1/TRBV3-2	-	TRBJ2-3	-	CASSQERETDTQYF	TGTGCCAGCAGCCAAGAACGGGAAACAGATACGCAGTATTTT
15	TRBV5-1	once	TRBJ2-3	TRBD2	CASSPTSGGQDTQYF	TGCGCCAGCAGCCCAACTAGCGGAGGTCAGGATACGCAGTATTTT
15	TRBV10-3	-	TRBJ2-7	TRBD2	CAIAPSAGGPYEQYF	TGTGCCATCGCTCCATCCGCGGGAGGGCCGTACGAGCAGTACTTC
15	TRBV6-6	-	TRBJ2-2	TRBD2	CASSLGGVSTGELFF	TGTGCCAGCAGCTTGGGAGGGGTTAGCACCGGGGAGCTGTTTTTT
13	TRBV29-1	-	TRBJ2-1	-	CSGFGSGAREQFF	TGCAGCGGGTTTGGGTCGGGAGCGCGTGAGCAGTTCTTC